These T cell receptor beta chains were read from a single sample in a study of molecular identifiers for immune sequencing clone quantification. MiXCR, run by TCRdb on the PCR reads, gives a single entry per CDR3 protein. The table shows some 94,000 distinct CDR3 sequences, with around 25% occurring only once. The sequenced sample was naive CD8+ T cells from blood, with Jurkat cell RNA spiked in. These receptors were taken from a human donor in good health. Some libraries in this study had Jurkat cell RNA spiked in. The CDR3 runs from the conserved cysteine through the conserved F or W. Fields, in order: CDR3 DNA, CDR3 protein, J gene, V gene, clone size, D gene. D genes are given only for firm matches. Clone size is stated in some rows and not others, as once, few, many or a class when expanded.

cdr3_nt: TGTGCCAGCAGACTGGGACAGGACTATGGCTACACCTTC; cdr3_aa: CASRLGQDYGYTF; j_call: TRBJ1-2; v_call: TRBV7-9; clone_size: few; d_call: TRBD1
cdr3_nt: TGTGCCAGCAGCTTAGCTCGCGTGCCCCCTGCCGCTTTCTTT; cdr3_aa: CASSLARVPPAAFF; j_call: TRBJ1-1; v_call: TRBV7-9; clone_size: NA; d_call: NA
cdr3_nt: TGTGCCAGCACACGGACCCTCGAACGGAATTCACCCCTCCACTTT; cdr3_aa: CASTRTLERNSPLHF; j_call: TRBJ1-6; v_call: TRBV2; clone_size: NA; d_call: NA
cdr3_nt: TGTGCCAGCAGTTTCCGGGAGTACTACGAGCAGTACTTC; cdr3_aa: CASSFREYYEQYF; j_call: TRBJ2-7; v_call: TRBV28; clone_size: many; d_call: NA
cdr3_nt: TGTGCCAGCAGTTTCGGAGCGGGAGGTTACAATGAGAAGTTCTTC; cdr3_aa: CASSFGAGGYNEKFF; j_call: TRBJ2-1; v_call: TRBV12-3/TRBV12-4; clone_size: once; d_call: TRBD2
cdr3_nt: TGTGCCAGCAGCTTATCGAGGTTCCTGGCTTGGGAAAAACTGTTTTTT; cdr3_aa: CASSLSRFLAWEKLFF; j_call: TRBJ1-4; v_call: TRBV7-8; clone_size: many; d_call: NA
cdr3_nt: TGTGCCAGTAGTATGCTCGGCAGATCCTACGAGCAGTACTTC; cdr3_aa: CASSMLGRSYEQYF; j_call: TRBJ2-7; v_call: TRBV19; clone_size: many; d_call: NA
cdr3_nt: TGTGCCAGCAGCCCCGCCTCCTACGAGCAGTACTTC; cdr3_aa: CASSPASYEQYF; j_call: TRBJ2-7; v_call: TRBV7-9; clone_size: many; d_call: NA
cdr3_nt: TGCTCACTCCCGGGGGTTTCCTCCTACGAGCAGTACTTC; cdr3_aa: CSLPGVSSYEQYF; j_call: TRBJ2-7; v_call: TRBV20-1; clone_size: many; d_call: NA
cdr3_nt: TGTGCCAGCAGTCTGGGACTTAGCTCCTACGAGCAGTACTTC; cdr3_aa: CASSLGLSSYEQYF; j_call: TRBJ2-7; v_call: TRBV6-2/TRBV6-3; clone_size: NA; d_call: NA
cdr3_nt: TGTGCCAGCTCACCAGGGATGGGGGAGCAGTACTTC; cdr3_aa: CASSPGMGEQYF; j_call: TRBJ2-7; v_call: TRBV18; clone_size: many; d_call: NA
cdr3_nt: TGCGCCAGCAGCCACGTGAGCGGGGTATCCTACAATGAGCAGTTCTTC; cdr3_aa: CASSHVSGVSYNEQFF; j_call: TRBJ2-1; v_call: TRBV4-1; clone_size: NA; d_call: TRBD2
cdr3_nt: TGTGCCTGTGCCCCCAATGAGCAGTTCTTC; cdr3_aa: CACAPNEQFF; j_call: TRBJ2-1; v_call: TRBV30; clone_size: NA; d_call: NA
cdr3_nt: TGTGCCAGCAGCCACGGGACTGAATTTGGAGCTTTCTTT; cdr3_aa: CASSHGTEFGAFF; j_call: TRBJ1-1; v_call: TRBV11-2; clone_size: few; d_call: NA
cdr3_nt: TGTGCCAGCAGCACCAGGAAGGGCACTGAAGCTTTCTTT; cdr3_aa: CASSTRKGTEAFF; j_call: TRBJ1-1; v_call: TRBV21-1; clone_size: many; d_call: NA
cdr3_nt: TGTGCCATCGGCCGGGCAGATACGCAGTATTTT; cdr3_aa: CAIGRADTQYF; j_call: TRBJ2-3; v_call: TRBV7-3; clone_size: NA; d_call: NA
cdr3_nt: TGTGCCAGCTCACCACCGGAACAGGTGCCAGAAAAACTGTTTTTT; cdr3_aa: CASSPPEQVPEKLFF; j_call: TRBJ1-4; v_call: TRBV18; clone_size: many; d_call: NA
cdr3_nt: TGTGCCAGCAGTCCATGGGGCGAAAAAGAGACCCAGTACTTC; cdr3_aa: CASSPWGEKETQYF; j_call: TRBJ2-5; v_call: TRBV27; clone_size: many; d_call: NA
cdr3_nt: TGTGCCCGCAGTTACGGCCGTACGTACGAGCAGTACTTC; cdr3_aa: CARSYGRTYEQYF; j_call: TRBJ2-7; v_call: TRBV6-2/TRBV6-3; clone_size: NA; d_call: NA
cdr3_nt: TGTGCCAGCAGTTTATCCCCCTCGACAGGGGGCGCTGGGGCCAACGTCCTGACTTTC; cdr3_aa: CASSLSPSTGGAGANVLTF; j_call: TRBJ2-6; v_call: TRBV27; clone_size: NA; d_call: TRBD1
cdr3_nt: TGTGCCAGCAGCTTACTCTGGGAGGGGGCGGAGTGGACTGAAGCTTTCTTT; cdr3_aa: CASSLLWEGAEWTEAFF; j_call: TRBJ1-1; v_call: TRBV7-2; clone_size: many; d_call: TRBD1
cdr3_nt: TGTGCCAGCAGCTCCGGGACAGTACCTTACGAGCAGTACTTC; cdr3_aa: CASSSGTVPYEQYF; j_call: TRBJ2-7; v_call: TRBV5-4; clone_size: many; d_call: TRBD1
cdr3_nt: TGTGCCAGTAGTCTAGGGACAGGGTTGCATCAGCCCCAGCATTTT; cdr3_aa: CASSLGTGLHQPQHF; j_call: TRBJ1-5; v_call: TRBV19; clone_size: NA; d_call: TRBD1
cdr3_nt: TGTGCCAGCAGTGAAGTGCAGGGGGGCTACGAGCAGTACTTC; cdr3_aa: CASSEVQGGYEQYF; j_call: TRBJ2-7; v_call: TRBV2; clone_size: many; d_call: NA
cdr3_nt: TGTGCCAGCAGCGTTTGGGGGAGAAATCAGCCCCAGCATTTT; cdr3_aa: CASSVWGRNQPQHF; j_call: TRBJ1-5; v_call: TRBV9; clone_size: many; d_call: NA
cdr3_nt: TGTGCCAGCAGCTGGTTGGCTAGCCCTAACACCGGGGAGCTGTTTTTT; cdr3_aa: CASSWLASPNTGELFF; j_call: TRBJ2-2; v_call: TRBV7-9; clone_size: many; d_call: NA
cdr3_nt: TGTGCCAGCAGCCAGTCAGGGGAACTGTTTTTT; cdr3_aa: CASSQSGELFF; j_call: TRBJ1-4; v_call: TRBV5-4; clone_size: NA; d_call: NA
cdr3_nt: TGTGCCAGCAGCTCCCCGAGGCAGGGGGAATCCTACGAGCAGTACTTC; cdr3_aa: CASSSPRQGESYEQYF; j_call: TRBJ2-7; v_call: TRBV7-9; clone_size: few; d_call: TRBD1
cdr3_nt: TGTGCCAGCAGCCACCGAGCTAGCGAGACCTACGAGCAGTACTTC; cdr3_aa: CASSHRASETYEQYF; j_call: TRBJ2-7; v_call: TRBV9; clone_size: few; d_call: NA
cdr3_nt: TGCAGTGCTAGATTCCGGGACAGAGGACAGCCCCAGCATTTT; cdr3_aa: CSARFRDRGQPQHF; j_call: TRBJ1-5; v_call: TRBV20-1; clone_size: many; d_call: TRBD1
cdr3_nt: TGTGCCTGGAGTGGGGAGCGGGAGGGTTACAATGAGCAGTTCTTC; cdr3_aa: CAWSGEREGYNEQFF; j_call: TRBJ2-1; v_call: TRBV30; clone_size: few; d_call: TRBD2
cdr3_nt: TGTGCCAGCAGTTTATTGGGTGAATATAGCAATCAGCCCCAGCATTTT; cdr3_aa: CASSLLGEYSNQPQHF; j_call: TRBJ1-5; v_call: TRBV27; clone_size: few; d_call: NA
cdr3_nt: TGTGCCAGTAGTATAGAGGGGCAGCCCCAGCATTTT; cdr3_aa: CASSIEGQPQHF; j_call: TRBJ1-5; v_call: TRBV19; clone_size: few; d_call: NA
cdr3_nt: TGTGCCAGCAGTACGTCAGGGGGCTTTGAAAAACTGTTTTTT; cdr3_aa: CASSTSGGFEKLFF; j_call: TRBJ1-4; v_call: TRBV27; clone_size: few; d_call: TRBD1
cdr3_nt: TGTGCCAGCAGGACAACGGGGACAGGGCCCGAGAGGTATAATTCACCCCTCCACTTT; cdr3_aa: CASRTTGTGPERYNSPLHF; j_call: TRBJ1-6; v_call: TRBV4-2; clone_size: NA; d_call: TRBD1
cdr3_nt: TGTGCCAGCAGCCAAGACCCCGATTTGCGGGCCGGGGAGCTGTTTTTT; cdr3_aa: CASSQDPDLRAGELFF; j_call: TRBJ2-2; v_call: TRBV4-2; clone_size: many; d_call: NA
cdr3_nt: TGTGCCAGCAGTGTGATGTACACTGAAGCTTTCTTT; cdr3_aa: CASSVMYTEAFF; j_call: TRBJ1-1; v_call: TRBV2; clone_size: NA; d_call: NA
cdr3_nt: TGTGCCAGCAGCTTGGCATCGGCAGAGACCCAGTACTTC; cdr3_aa: CASSLASAETQYF; j_call: TRBJ2-5; v_call: TRBV5-6; clone_size: many; d_call: NA
cdr3_nt: TGTGCCAGCAGTCCGCCTACGGGGGGGAGCTCCTACGAGCAGTACTTC; cdr3_aa: CASSPPTGGSSYEQYF; j_call: TRBJ2-7; v_call: TRBV6-5; clone_size: few; d_call: TRBD2
cdr3_nt: TGCGCCAGCAGCCAAGATGAGACCACGGGGACTGAAGCTTTCTTT; cdr3_aa: CASSQDETTGTEAFF; j_call: TRBJ1-1; v_call: TRBV4-3; clone_size: many; d_call: NA
cdr3_nt: TGTGCCAGCAGTGAAGCGGTCAGTGGAGGCGGAAAACTGTTTTTT; cdr3_aa: CASSEAVSGGGKLFF; j_call: TRBJ1-4; v_call: TRBV2; clone_size: many; d_call: NA
cdr3_nt: TGTGCCAGCAGCCCTGATTATGGGGGGTACGAGCAGTACTTC; cdr3_aa: CASSPDYGGYEQYF; j_call: TRBJ2-7; v_call: TRBV4-2; clone_size: many; d_call: NA
cdr3_nt: TGTGCCAGCAGCCCCGGGACAGCGACAGCCGGGGAGCTGTTTTTT; cdr3_aa: CASSPGTATAGELFF; j_call: TRBJ2-2; v_call: TRBV7-9; clone_size: many; d_call: TRBD1
cdr3_nt: TGCAGCGTTGAGAGGGGGACTACGTTACTCTACAATGAGCAGTTCTTC; cdr3_aa: CSVERGTTLLYNEQFF; j_call: TRBJ2-1; v_call: TRBV29-1; clone_size: few; d_call: NA
cdr3_nt: TGTGCCAGCAGCCCCGGGGACTACAATGAGCAGTTCTTC; cdr3_aa: CASSPGDYNEQFF; j_call: TRBJ2-1; v_call: TRBV7-6; clone_size: many; d_call: NA
cdr3_nt: TGTGCCAGCAGCATGATACCTGTGACCCAGTACTTC; cdr3_aa: CASSMIPVTQYF; j_call: TRBJ2-5; v_call: TRBV7-9; clone_size: many; d_call: NA
cdr3_nt: TGTGCCAGCTTTAACAGGGATTTGGTTGGAAACACCATATATTTT; cdr3_aa: CASFNRDLVGNTIYF; j_call: TRBJ1-3; v_call: TRBV2; clone_size: few; d_call: NA
cdr3_nt: TGTGCCAGCAGCTTGACAGGGAAGTCTGGAAACACCATATATTTT; cdr3_aa: CASSLTGKSGNTIYF; j_call: TRBJ1-3; v_call: TRBV5-6; clone_size: many; d_call: NA
cdr3_nt: TGTGCCAGCAGGGAGGGTAGCGGGGGAGGCTACACCTTC; cdr3_aa: CASREGSGGGYTF; j_call: TRBJ1-2; v_call: TRBV12-3/TRBV12-4; clone_size: few; d_call: NA
cdr3_nt: TGTGCCAGCAGCAAAAATGCAGGGCGTGGAAACACCATATATTTT; cdr3_aa: CASSKNAGRGNTIYF; j_call: TRBJ1-3; v_call: TRBV21-1; clone_size: few; d_call: NA
cdr3_nt: TGTGCCAGCAGCGTTTCCGGACTAGCGGGAGCAAGCTCCTACAATGAGCAGTTCTTC; cdr3_aa: CASSVSGLAGASSYNEQFF; j_call: TRBJ2-1; v_call: TRBV9; clone_size: few; d_call: TRBD2
cdr3_nt: TGTGCCAGCAGTTTAAGTTCGCAGGGGCGTTTTAGGGAGACCCAGTACTTC; cdr3_aa: CASSLSSQGRFRETQYF; j_call: TRBJ2-5; v_call: TRBV27; clone_size: NA; d_call: NA
cdr3_nt: TGTGCCAGCAGCGCCATATCCAGGGAGGGCTACGAGCAGTACTTC; cdr3_aa: CASSAISREGYEQYF; j_call: TRBJ2-7; v_call: TRBV13; clone_size: few; d_call: TRBD2
cdr3_nt: TGTGCCAGCAGCTTATCTCCCTTTGACAGGATGGATGGCTACACCTTC; cdr3_aa: CASSLSPFDRMDGYTF; j_call: TRBJ1-2; v_call: TRBV7-2; clone_size: many; d_call: NA
cdr3_nt: TGTGCCAGCAGCTTAGGAGGGTGGACCCAAGAGACCCAGTACTTC; cdr3_aa: CASSLGGWTQETQYF; j_call: TRBJ2-5; v_call: TRBV11-2; clone_size: NA; d_call: NA
cdr3_nt: TGTGCCAGCAGCGTTCCCCCAGGAGCGGCGAACACCGGGGAGCTGTTTTTT; cdr3_aa: CASSVPPGAANTGELFF; j_call: TRBJ2-2; v_call: TRBV9; clone_size: few; d_call: NA
cdr3_nt: TGTGCCAGTAGTATTGGGGGGACTAGCGGGGGTGATACGCAGTATTTT; cdr3_aa: CASSIGGTSGGDTQYF; j_call: TRBJ2-3; v_call: TRBV19; clone_size: many; d_call: TRBD2
cdr3_nt: TGTGCCAGTAGGAGAGAGGGAGGCACAGCTACGCAGTATTTT; cdr3_aa: CASRREGGTATQYF; j_call: TRBJ2-3; v_call: TRBV19; clone_size: NA; d_call: NA
cdr3_nt: TGTGCCAGCCTTTCCTTGGAAGGTGGTACGGGGCATCAAGCTGGGGCCAACGTCCTGACTTTC; cdr3_aa: CASLSLEGGTGHQAGANVLTF; j_call: TRBJ2-6; v_call: TRBV12-3/TRBV12-4; clone_size: NA; d_call: NA